This is a list of T cell receptor beta chains from one sample in a study of shared clonotypes between healthy human individuals. Measured with immunoSEQ multiplex PCR; TCRdb has only the in-frame clones, and not every one. The sample lists about 2.4 million clones; around nine tenths were seen once. Sequenced material: naive CD4+ T cells sorted from blood. These receptors were obtained from a man aged 18-30 years in good health. Each CDR3 is given with its conserved first and last residue. A D gene is named only where the DNA matches it firmly. Not all rows give a size; the values are once, few, many and, for expanded clones, a class.

NA	TRBV30	NA	TRBJ1-2	CAWSWVRGYTF	TGTGCCTGGAGTTGGGTCCGTGGCTACACCTTC
TRBD2	TRBV7-9	NA	TRBJ2-7	CASSPGGGRSSYEQYF	TGTGCCAGCAGCCCCGGGGGGGGACGCTCATCCTACGAGCAGTACTTC
TRBD2	TRBV7-9	NA	TRBJ2-6	CASSFFGEGGANVLTF	TGTGCCAGCAGTTTTTTTGGGGAGGGTGGGGCCAACGTCCTGACTTTC
TRBD1	TRBV7-2	NA	TRBJ2-2	CASSPGQKNTGELFF	TGTGCCAGCAGCCCGGGACAGAAGAACACCGGGGAGCTGTTTTTT
NA	TRBV5-6	NA	TRBJ2-1	CASSPYSSSYNEQFF	TGTGCCAGCAGCCCTTATTCAAGCTCCTACAATGAGCAGTTCTTC
NA	TRBV9	NA	TRBJ1-5	CASSVEGLGQPQHF	TGTGCCAGCAGCGTAGAAGGGCTAGGTCAGCCCCAGCATTTT
TRBD2	TRBV5-1	NA	TRBJ2-2	CASSLAPSGNTGELFF	TGCGCCAGCAGCTTGGCCCCTAGCGGGAATACCGGGGAGCTGTTTTTT
NA	TRBV7-8	NA	TRBJ2-7	CASSPLGPATKSSYEQYF	TGTGCCAGCAGCCCCCTGGGGCCTGCGACCAAATCATCCTACGAGCAGTACTTC
TRBD1	TRBV18	NA	TRBJ2-1	CASSLGQGAINEQFF	TGTGCCAGCTCACTGGGGCAGGGGGCGATAAATGAGCAGTTCTTC
NA	TRBV28	NA	TRBJ1-4	CASRSQDRPNEKLFF	TGTGCCAGCAGGTCTCAAGACAGGCCGAATGAAAAACTGTTTTTT
TRBD2	TRBV12-5	NA	TRBJ2-1	CASVAMGLAGGPLHNEQFF	TGTGCTAGTGTCGCCATGGGACTAGCGGGAGGGCCGCTCCACAATGAGCAGTTCTTC
TRBD1	TRBV19	NA	TRBJ1-6	CASGDSTLNSPLHF	TGTGCCAGCGGGGACAGTACTCTTAATTCACCCCTCCACTTT
TRBD2	TRBV7-9	NA	TRBJ2-5	CASSSSGGRETQYF	TGTGCCAGCAGCTCGTCGGGGGGGCGAGAGACCCAGTACTTC
NA	TRBV11-2	NA	TRBJ2-7	CASSPAGTLSYEQYF	TGTGCCAGCAGCCCAGCCGGGACTCTCTCCTACGAGCAGTACTTC
NA	TRBV9	few	TRBJ2-2	CASSVVSNTGELFF	TGTGCCAGCAGCGTAGTGTCGAACACCGGGGAGCTGTTTTTT
NA	TRBV29-1	NA	TRBJ2-3	CSVLVGTQGTQYF	TGCAGCGTTCTCGTCGGGACTCAGGGTACGCAGTATTTT
TRBD2	TRBV2	NA	TRBJ2-2	CASSETSGNTGELFF	TGTGCCAGCAGCGAGACTAGCGGGAACACCGGGGAGCTGTTTTTT
NA	TRBV10-1	NA	TRBJ2-7	CASSPDSSYEQYF	TGCGCCAGCAGTCCGGACAGCTCCTACGAGCAGTACTTC
NA	TRBV9	NA	TRBJ1-2	CASSVWGNYGYTF	TGTGCCAGCAGCGTGTGGGGGAACTATGGCTACACCTTC
TRBD1	TRBV4-1	NA	TRBJ1-2	CASSQDRTGTLYGYTF	TGCGCCAGCAGCCAAGATCGGACAGGGACCCTATATGGCTACACCTTC
NA	TRBV30	NA	TRBJ2-7	CAYLLGSYEQYF	TGTGCCTACTTACTCGGGTCCTACGAGCAGTACTTC
TRBD2	TRBV6-5	NA	TRBJ2-5	CASSLLAGGETQYF	TGTGCCAGCTCTCTCCTAGCGGGAGGGGAGACCCAGTACTTC
NA	TRBV7-2	NA	TRBJ2-1	CASSLATYPSYNEQFF	TGTGCCAGCAGCTTGGCTACTTATCCTTCCTACAATGAGCAGTTCTTC
NA	TRBV2	NA	TRBJ1-3	CASSDLSGTVSGNTIYF	TGTGCCAGCAGTGATCTTAGCGGAACCGTCTCTGGAAACACCATATATTTT
NA	TRBV23-1	NA	TRBJ1-5	CASTTSGDQPQHF	TGCGCCAGCACCACGAGTGGGGACCAGCCCCAGCATTTT